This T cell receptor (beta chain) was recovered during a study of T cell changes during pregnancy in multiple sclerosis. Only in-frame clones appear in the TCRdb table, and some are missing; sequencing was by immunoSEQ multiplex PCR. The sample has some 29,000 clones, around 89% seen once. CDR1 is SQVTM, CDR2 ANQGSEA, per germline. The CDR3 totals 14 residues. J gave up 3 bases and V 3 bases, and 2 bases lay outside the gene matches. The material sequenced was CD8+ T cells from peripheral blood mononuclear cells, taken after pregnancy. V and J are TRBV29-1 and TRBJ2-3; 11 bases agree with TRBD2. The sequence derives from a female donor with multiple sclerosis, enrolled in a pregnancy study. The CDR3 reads CSVEASGRTDTQYF. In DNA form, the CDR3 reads TGCAGCGTTGAGGCTAGCGGGAGGACAGATACGCAGTATTTT.